Sequencing of this T cell receptor beta chain was carried out in a study of CD8 T cells in ankylosing spondylitis. Study-level points and caveats: Certain motif variants had earlier been reported in reactive arthritis synovial fluid and blood.

This clonotype was counted only a few times. Its specificity is not known. A single record per CDR3 protein comes from TCRdb applying MiXCR to the 5' RACE reads. The table includes about 160,000 distinct CDR3 sequences, about a sixth detected once. CDR3 length equals 16 residues. CDR1 and CDR2 (germline): DFQATT, SNEGSKA (reference sequence). V gave up 1 base and J gave up 8 bases, with 21 bases separating them. Sequencing used blood, either unsorted or a sorted T cell fraction (not recorded which). The gene calls are TRBV20-1 and TRBJ2-1; a weak D match, TRBD2 (5 bases). This sequence was found in a male donor with ankylosing spondylitis or in good health (not recorded which). The CDR3 region has the DNA TGCAGTGCTAGAGGTTTCCGCGGCAACGTCGGGGATGAGCAGTTCTTC. It specifies CSARGFRGNVGDEQFF.